These 27 T cell receptor beta chains originate from one sample sequenced in a study of blood T cell repertoires in COVID-19. Libraries were prepared by immunoSEQ multiplex PCR; TCRdb keeps only in-frame clonotypes and omits some of them. This table has approximately 81,000 clones, roughly 90% appearing once. The sequenced sample was peripheral blood. These receptors originate from a man aged 65 to 85 with active or convalescent COVID-19.

This clone has a handful of counts. The V and J genes are TRBV7-9 and TRBJ1-2, with TRBD1 identical over 8 bases. The CDR3 spans 14 residues. Germline CDR1 and CDR2: SEHNR and FQNEAQ (reference sequence). Trimming removed 5 bases from V and 4 bases from J; junction bases left unmatched: 6. CDR3 sequence (DNA): TGTGCCAGCAGCCCAGGGGGCCCCCTCTATGGCTACACCTTC. This sequence encodes CASSPGGPLYGYTF.

The J gene is TRBJ1-3, the V gene TRBV29-1; TRBD1 aligns across 10 bases. The ends lost 2 bases at V and 0 bases at J; junction bases unmatched: 4. This CDR3 comprises 16 residues. Germline assignment: CDR1 SQVTM and CDR2 ANQGSEA. The CDR3 DNA reads as TGCAGCGTTGAACCCCGGGACAGGGGCTCTGGAAACACCATATATTTT. Its protein product is CSVEPRDRGSGNTIYF.

This sequence joins TRBV6-2 or TRBV6-3 and TRBJ2-7; 10 nucleotides align to TRBD1. The CDR3 has 15 amino acids. Germline-derived CDR1 and CDR2 are MNHEY and SVGEGT. Trimming took 5 bases from V and 5 from J; bases not matched to a gene: 9. The CDR3 sequence: CASSKPGQGFHEQYF. CDR3 in DNA: TGTGCCAGCAGTAAACCGGGACAGGGGTTCCACGAGCAGTACTTC.

The J gene is TRBJ2-7, the V gene TRBV19, with 9 bases fitting TRBD1. J gave up 7 bases and V 0 bases, and 13 bases lay outside the gene matches. This CDR3 is built from 17 residues. Germline V gene sequence: CDR1 LNHDA, CDR2 SQIVND (reference sequence). CDR3 coding DNA: TGTGCCAGTAGTATAGACCCGTCGGGACAGGGTAGGAGGGAGCAGTACTTC. It encodes CASSIDPSGQGRREQYF.

This chain uses TRBV29-1 with TRBJ1-2; 8 bases are shared with TRBD1. V shed 6 bases, J shed 8 bases, and the junction held 8 bases outside the gene matches. The CDR3 runs to 12 residues. Germline V CDR1 and CDR2: SQVTM, ANQGSEA. The chain's CDR3 is CSVTTGAAGYTF. The DNA for the CDR3 is TGCAGCGTCACGACAGGGGCCGCAGGCTACACCTTC.

This chain joins TRBV7-9 and TRBJ1-4, with a weak D call TRBD1 (5 bases). The CDR3 runs 15 residues. CDR1 SEHNR and CDR2 FQNEAQ come from the germline V gene (reference sequence). The V end lost 5 bases, the J end lost 7 bases, and 17 bases lay between the germline ends. CDR3 nucleotides: TGTGCCAGCAGCCTAAACCAAGGGGTCGGTGAAAAACTGTTTTTT. Translation gives CASSLNQGVGEKLFF.

The J gene is TRBJ2-1, the V gene TRBV6-6; 7 bases are a match to TRBD2. The CDR3 covers 14 residues. Trimming took 5 bases from V and 6 from J; bases not matched to a gene: 7. Germline CDR1 MNHNY, CDR2 SVGAGI (reference sequence). This chain's CDR3 is CASSGGLRVNEQFF. DNA of the CDR3: TGTGCCAGCAGTGGGGGACTAAGGGTCAATGAGCAGTTCTTC.

V gene TRBV2 combines with J gene TRBJ2-7; 11 nucleotides align to TRBD1. Germline V gene lookup returns CDR1 SNHLY and CDR2 FYNNEI. The V and J ends lost 5 bases and 5 bases, in that order; junction bases with no gene match: 2. This CDR3 spans 13 amino acids. The CDR3 region is CASSLDRGHEQYF. Written as DNA, the CDR3 is TGTGCCAGCAGTTTGGACAGGGGGCACGAGCAGTACTTC. Full variable domain (missing parts from reference TRBV2 and TRBJ2-7): EPEVTQTPSHQVTQMGQEVILRCVPISNHLYFYWYRQILGQKVEFLVSFYNNEISEKSEIFDDQFSVERPDGSNFTLKIRSTKLEDSAMYFCASSLDRGHEQYFGPGTRLTVT.

The CDR3 nucleotides are TGTGCCAGCAGTTACGATACAGGTCTTGGCTACACCTTC. Protein product: CASSYDTGLGYTF. The rearrangement uses TRBV6-5 and TRBJ1-2; the D gene is possibly TRBD1 (5 bases). Germline V gene lookup returns CDR1 MNHEY and CDR2 SVGAGI. The length of the CDR3 is 13 residues. Deletions cut 2 bases from V and 7 bases from J, with 11 bases between.

The V gene is TRBV3-1 (or the pseudogene TRBV3-2), the J gene TRBJ2-3; no clear D gene. The length of the CDR3 is 14 residues. CDR1 and CDR2 from the germline V gene are LGHDT and YNNKEL (reference sequence). V was trimmed by 2 bases and J by 8 bases, leaving 14 bases between them. CDR3 bases: TGTGCCAGCAGCCAACCCCTCGGCGGTGGTACGCAGTATTTT. This encodes CASSQPLGGGTQYF.

This sequence joins TRBV7-9 and TRBJ1-5, with 8 bases that match TRBD1. CDR1 and CDR2 (germline): SEHNR, FQNEAQ (reference sequence). V trimming: 6 bases; J trimming: 4 bases; junction bases outside the gene matches: 5. CDR3 length: 14 amino acids. The CDR3 DNA reads TGTGCCAGCAGTGGCAGGGGGCAGAATCAGCCCCAGCATTTT. Protein: CASSGRGQNQPQHF.

The J gene is TRBJ1-2, the V gene TRBV10-2, with TRBD1 matching over 9 bases. This CDR3 is 14 amino acids long. J gave up 7 bases and V 1 base, and 4 bases lay outside the gene matches. Germline-derived CDR1 and CDR2 are WSHSY and SAAADI. CDR3 loop: CASSELQGAGGYTF. CDR3 nucleotide sequence: TGCGCCAGCAGTGAGTTACAGGGGGCAGGTGGCTACACCTTC.

The chain carries TRBV7-2 and TRBJ2-3; D is undetermined. The germline gives CDR1 SGHTA, CDR2 FQGNSA. Trimming removed 5 bases from V and 3 bases from J, with 15 bases in between. The CDR3 length is 15 residues. DNA of the CDR3: TGTGCCAGCAGCCCGCGCCGGGTCAATACAGATACGCAGTATTTT. Protein sequence: CASSPRRVNTDTQYF.

This rearrangement joins TRBV18 to TRBJ2-5; 9 nucleotides match TRBD1. Germline V gene data show CDR1 as KGHSH and CDR2 as LQKENI. This CDR3 comprises 17 residues. V trimming: 0 bases; J trimming: 0 bases; junction bases outside the gene matches: 5. The CDR3 is CASSPPPRTGDQETQYF. CDR3 nucleotides: TGTGCCAGCTCACCACCACCTCGGACAGGGGACCAAGAGACCCAGTACTTC.

The CDR3 spells CASSPGQNSPLHF. CDR3 bases: TGTGCCAGCAGCCCCGGACAGAATTCACCCCTCCACTTT. V and J are TRBV7-2 and TRBJ1-6; TRBD1 might be the D (6 bases). The germline CDR1 and CDR2 sequences are SGHTA and FQGNSA. There are 13 residues in the CDR3. V shed 5 bases and J shed 7 bases, with 9 bases lying between them. The full variable domain, completed using reference TRBV7-2 and TRBJ1-6, is GAGVSQSPSNKVTEKGKDVELRCDPISGHTALYWYRQSLGQGLEFLIYFQGNSAPDKSGLPSDRFSAERTGGSVSTLTIQRTQQEDSAVYLCASSPGQNSPLHFGNGTRLTVT.

V and J are TRBV6-5 and TRBJ1-1, with a tentative D call TRBD1 (6 bases). Germline lookup yields CDR1 MNHEY and CDR2 SVGAGI. The CDR3 runs to 15 residues. V dropped 0 bases and J dropped 5 bases, with 13 bases sitting between them. The CDR3 reads CASSYSVRGATEAFF. CDR3 coding DNA: TGTGCCAGCAGTTACTCGGTCAGGGGCGCGACTGAAGCTTTCTTT.

The chain recombines TRBV28 with TRBJ2-1, with D perhaps TRBD1 (5 bases). The germline CDR1 and CDR2 sequences are MDHEN and SYDVKM. This CDR3 has 12 residues. The V end was cut by 6 bases, the J end by 9 bases, with 12 bases between. The CDR3 DNA sequence: TGTGCCAGCAGCCCACAGGAGAGTGAGCAGTTCTTC. Residues: CASSPQESEQFF.

The V and J genes are TRBV10-3 and TRBJ1-2; weak D call: TRBD1 (6 bases). Germline-derived CDR1 and CDR2 are ENHRY and SYGVKD. V was cut by 2 bases and J by 7 bases, with 20 bases left in between. The CDR3 covers 16 residues. The CDR3 sequence: CAISETTVQGIGGYTF. DNA of the CDR3: TGTGCCATCAGTGAGACCACTGTACAGGGAATTGGTGGCTACACCTTC.

The rearrangement joins TRBV6-2 or TRBV6-3 to TRBJ1-5; D perhaps matches TRBD1 (5 bases). The CDR3 runs 15 residues. Germline lookup yields CDR1 MNHEY and CDR2 SVGEGT. The ends were cut back, 6 bases at V and 0 bases at J, with 12 bases in the middle. CDR3 nucleotides: TGTGCCAGCAGCTCAGACGACAGTAGCAATCAGCCCCAGCATTTT. The encoded protein is CASSSDDSSNQPQHF.

The rearrangement joins TRBV10-3 to TRBJ1-1, with unresolved D. The CDR3 is 14 residues long. Germline CDR1 and CDR2: ENHRY and SYGVKD. Trimming cost V 2 bases and J 5 bases, with 12 bases left between them. CDR3 amino acids: CAISEPGSRTEAFF. The CDR3 region has the DNA TGTGCCATCAGTGAGCCGGGGTCGAGGACTGAAGCTTTCTTT.

The chain is built from TRBV19 and TRBJ1-2, with a possible D match to TRBD1 (5 bases). Germline V gives CDR1 LNHDA, CDR2 SQIVND (reference sequence). The CDR3 sequence is 13 residues long. Trimming pared 10 bases from V and 3 bases from J, leaving 15 bases between. The CDR3: CATSDSQYYGYTF. The DNA of the CDR3 is TGTGCCACCTCAGACAGCCAATACTATGGCTACACCTTC.

In this sample, this clone turned up once. This chain links TRBV4-2 with TRBJ2-7; 11 nucleotides line up with TRBD1. The CDR3 sequence is 15 residues long. Per germline, CDR1 LGHNA and CDR2 YNFKEQ. V trimming: 3 bases; J trimming: 3 bases; junction bases outside the gene matches: 4. The CDR3 nucleotides read TGTGCCAGCAGCCAGGCCGGGACAGGGGGCTACGAGCAGTACTTC. Encoded protein: CASSQAGTGGYEQYF.

This clone came up a few times. The V call is TRBV5-4, the J call TRBJ1-1, with 11 bases that match TRBD1. The CDR3 is 15 residues long. The ends lost 4 bases at V and 4 bases at J; junction bases unmatched: 6. Per the germline V gene, CDR1 is SGHNT and CDR2 is YYREEE (reference sequence). CDR3 in amino acids: CASSVDRGRGTEAFF. As DNA, the CDR3 is TGTGCCAGCAGCGTGGACAGGGGGCGAGGCACTGAAGCTTTCTTT.

The genes are TRBV4-2 and TRBJ1-5, with 8 bases aligning to TRBD1. The CDR3 totals 15 residues. Germline CDR1 is LGHNA and CDR2 is YNFKEQ. The trim removed 1 base at V and 5 bases at J, leaving 4 bases unmatched. In DNA form, the CDR3 reads TGTGCCAGCAGCCAAGTGGACAGGGTAGATCAGCCCCAGCATTTT. It encodes CASSQVDRVDQPQHF.

The chain is built from TRBV27 and TRBJ2-1; 8 bases are a match to TRBD2. CDR3 size: 20 residues. After removal of 3 bases from V and 2 bases from J, the junction contained 18 bases not matched to a gene. Germline loops: CDR1 MNHEY, CDR2 SMNVEV (reference sequence). The CDR3 DNA reads TGTGCCAGCAGTTTCCGCGTCAGTTTCACAGCGGGGGTTACCTACAATGAGCAGTTCTTC. Protein sequence: CASSFRVSFTAGVTYNEQFF.

This chain connects TRBV30 to TRBJ2-3; TRBD2 matches at 7 bases. The germline V gene has CDR1 GTSNPN and CDR2 SVGIG (reference sequence). The junction had 3 bases not matched to a gene; V was cut back by 0 bases and J by 0 bases. The CDR3 length is 15 residues. CDR3 nucleotides: TGTGCCTGGAGTGTAGGCGGGGGAAGCACAGATACGCAGTATTTT. This gives the protein CAWSVGGGSTDTQYF.

This clone was seen only once. V and J are TRBV4-1 and TRBJ2-7, with unresolved D. Trimming stripped 1 base from V and 5 bases from J, with 3 bases between. The CDR3 is 11 amino acids. Germline V gene lookup returns CDR1 MGHRA and CDR2 YSYEKL. In nucleotides, the CDR3 is TGCGCCAGCAGCCAAGCAGACGAGCAGTACTTC. Translating gives CASSQADEQYF.